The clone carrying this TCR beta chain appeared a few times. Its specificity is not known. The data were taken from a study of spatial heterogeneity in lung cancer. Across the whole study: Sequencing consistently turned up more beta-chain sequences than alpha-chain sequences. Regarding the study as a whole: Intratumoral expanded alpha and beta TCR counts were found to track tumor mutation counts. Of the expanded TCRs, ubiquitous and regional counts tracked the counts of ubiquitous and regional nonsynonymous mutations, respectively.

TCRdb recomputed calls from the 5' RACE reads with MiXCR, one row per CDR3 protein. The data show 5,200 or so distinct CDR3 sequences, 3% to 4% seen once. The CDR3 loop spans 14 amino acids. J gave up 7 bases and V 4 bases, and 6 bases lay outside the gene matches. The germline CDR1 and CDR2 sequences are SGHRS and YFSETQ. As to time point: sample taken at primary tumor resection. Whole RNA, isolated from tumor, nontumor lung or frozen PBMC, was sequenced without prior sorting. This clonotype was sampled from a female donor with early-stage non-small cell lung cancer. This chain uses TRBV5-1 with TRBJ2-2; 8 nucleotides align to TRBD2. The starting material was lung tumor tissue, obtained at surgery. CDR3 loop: CASSSGSFSGELFF. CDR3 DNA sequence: TGCGCCAGCAGCAGCGGGAGTTTCAGCGGGGAGCTGTTTTTT.